Listed below are T cell receptor beta chains from one sample, sequenced in a study of cytomegalovirus exposure and HLA in healthy donors. Assay used: immunoSEQ multiplex PCR; TCRdb lists only in-frame clones, some missing. The profile covers approximately 150,000 clones, with roughly 70% appearing a single time and around 3% taken by the ten largest. Sequenced: PBMCs. The origin of the receptors is a woman aged 40-49 years in good health and CMV-seropositive. The CDR3 runs from the conserved cysteine through the conserved F or W. A D gene is named only where the DNA matches it firmly. Some rows mark clone size as missing; the rest say once, few, many or name a class of expanded clone.

clone_size j_call d_call v_call cdr3_nt cdr3_aa
- TRBJ2-4 - TRBV5-6 TGTGCCAGCAGCTCTTGGGGCTGGGTAGCCAAAAACATTCAGTACTTC CASSSWGWVAKNIQYF
- TRBJ2-7 TRBD1 TRBV7-7 TGTGCTAGCAGCGCCGGGACAGGGGGGCGTAGGGGGAGTGGACACTACGAGCAGTACTTC CASSAGTGGRRGSGHYEQYF
- TRBJ1-6 TRBD1 TRBV5-6 TGTGCCAGCAGCCCAGGGGGTTGGAATTCACCCCTCCACTTT CASSPGGWNSPLHF
- TRBJ1-1 - TRBV7-9 TGTGCCAGCAGCTTAGATGGGGGGAGGGAAGCTTTCTTT CASSLDGGREAFF
- TRBJ2-5 TRBD1 TRBV28 TGTGCCAGCAGTACCACAGGGGGCGGGGAGACCCAGTACTTC CASSTTGGGETQYF
once TRBJ1-6 - TRBV4-2 TGTGCCAGCAGCCAAGATGGTTCAGGTCTACATTCACCCCTCCACTTT CASSQDGSGLHSPLHF
- TRBJ2-5 - TRBV5-4 TGTGCCAGCAGCTTGGTCGGGGGAGAGACCCAGTACTTC CASSLVGGETQYF
- TRBJ1-2 TRBD1 TRBV5-1 TGCGCCAGCAGTTTCGGGACAGGGGGCTGTGGCTACACCTTC CASSFGTGGCGYTF
- TRBJ2-7 - TRBV5-1 TGCGCCAGCAGCTGGGGGGAGTCCTACGAGCAGTACTTC CASSWGESYEQYF
few TRBJ2-7 TRBD1 TRBV28 TGTGCCAGCAAATGGACAGGGAGAGGCGAGCAGTACTTC CASKWTGRGEQYF
- TRBJ1-2 TRBD1 TRBV2 TGTGCCAGCAGATACAGGGGCGGAGGCTACACCTTC CASRYRGGGYTF